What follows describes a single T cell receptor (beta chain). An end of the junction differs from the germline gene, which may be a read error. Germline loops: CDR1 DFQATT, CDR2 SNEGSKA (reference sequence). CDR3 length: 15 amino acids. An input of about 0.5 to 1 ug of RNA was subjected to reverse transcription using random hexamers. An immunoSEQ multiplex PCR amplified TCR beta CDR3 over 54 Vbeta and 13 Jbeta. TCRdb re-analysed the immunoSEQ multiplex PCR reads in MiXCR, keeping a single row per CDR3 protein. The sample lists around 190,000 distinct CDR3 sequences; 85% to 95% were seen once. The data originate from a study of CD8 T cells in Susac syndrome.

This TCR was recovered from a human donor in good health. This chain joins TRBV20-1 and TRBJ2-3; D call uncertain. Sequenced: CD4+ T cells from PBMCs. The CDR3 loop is CSARDAGPVTDTQYF. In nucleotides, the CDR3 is TGCAGTGCGAGAGACGCTGGCCCTGTCACAGATACGCAGTATTTT.